A selection of T cell receptor beta chains follows, all from one sample in a study of T-cell memory formation after mild COVID-19. TCRdb reprocessed the 5' RACE reads with MiXCR, giving one entry per CDR3 protein. The repertoire holds around 370,000 distinct CDR3 sequences, under 25% seen once, with about 12% in the top ten. Source material: PBMCs or a T cell subset sorted from them (not recorded which). Receptors were obtained from an adult woman who had mild COVID-19 (a few samples of this study predate the infection). Cell type and time point are not known. The CDR3 runs from the conserved cysteine through the conserved F or W. Fields, in order: V gene, J gene, clone size, D gene, CDR3 protein, CDR3 DNA. D genes are given only for firm matches. Size values are once, few and many counts, or a class for expanded clones, and some rows have none.

TRBV20-1,TRBJ1-1,once,.,CSAANRDTPNTEAFF,TGCAGTGCTGCCAACCGGGACACCCCGAACACTGAAGCTTTCTTT
TRBV29-1,TRBJ1-4,.,TRBD1,CSVGQGGEKLFF,TGCAGCGTTGGACAGGGCGGTGAAAAACTGTTTTTT
TRBV29-1,TRBJ2-2,few,TRBD2,CSVELAGGPTGELFF,TGCAGCGTTGAATTAGCGGGAGGCCCCACCGGGGAGCTGTTTTTT
TRBV6-2/TRBV6-3,TRBJ2-5,few,TRBD2,CASSYSIRSGGDQETQYF,TGTGCCAGCAGTTACTCGATCCGGAGCGGGGGGGACCAAGAGACCCAGTACTTC
TRBV20-1,TRBJ1-5,once,.,CSATTGPHQPQHF,TGCAGTGCGACGACAGGACCACATCAGCCCCAGCATTTT
TRBV25-1,TRBJ2-3,.,.,CASSEGFSSAGLDTQYF,TGTGCCAGCAGTGAAGGGTTTAGTAGCGCTGGGTTGGATACGCAGTATTTT
TRBV7-3,TRBJ2-3,few,.,CASSTEFRWGRARTDTQYF,TGTGCCAGCAGCACAGAGTTCCGCTGGGGACGGGCCCGCACAGATACGCAGTATTTT
TRBV9,TRBJ1-5,.,.,CASSPGGPHSNQPQHF,TGTGCCAGCAGCCCCGGTGGGCCTCATAGCAATCAGCCCCAGCATTTT
TRBV7-8,TRBJ1-1,.,.,CASSFLGERNTEAFF,TGTGCCAGCAGCTTCCTTGGGGAGAGGAACACTGAAGCTTTCTTT
TRBV4-1,TRBJ1-1,.,.,CASSQGGVNGDTEAFF,TGCGCCAGCAGCCAAGGGGGTGTCAACGGGGACACTGAAGCTTTCTTT